These 21 T cell receptor beta chains share one sample of origin, sequenced in a study of cytomegalovirus exposure and HLA in healthy donors. The assay was immunoSEQ multiplex PCR, and TCRdb's table has in-frame clones only and misses some. Counted here are under 200,000 clones, roughly 91% occurring once; the ten biggest clones make up 4.2%. Material for sequencing was PBMCs. The receptors come from a man between 18 and 35 years old in good health and CMV-seropositive.

This CDR3 reads CASSYTGTGQETQYF. CDR3 nucleotides: TGTGCCAGCAGTTATACCGGGACAGGGCAAGAGACCCAGTACTTC. This sequence joins TRBV27 and TRBJ2-5; 9 bases fit TRBD1. Germline CDR1 is MNHEY and CDR2 is SMNVEV (reference sequence). CDR3 size: 15 residues. V trimming: 4 bases; J trimming: 2 bases; junction bases outside the gene matches: 5.

The chain combines TRBV7-3 with TRBJ2-1, with 14 positions matching TRBD2. The V and J ends lost 5 bases and 7 bases, in that order; junction bases with no gene match: 7. Looked up from germline, CDR1 is SGHTA and CDR2 is FQGTGA. The CDR3 covers 16 residues. CDR3 bases: TGTGCCAGCAGCCCCCCGGGACTAGCGGGAGTAAATGAGCAGTTCTTC. It translates to CASSPPGLAGVNEQFF.

The rearrangement uses TRBV27 and TRBJ1-5, with TRBD1 matching over 11 bases. The trim removed 2 bases at V and 7 bases at J, leaving 4 bases unmatched. Germline assignment: CDR1 MNHEY and CDR2 SMNVEV (reference sequence). The CDR3 contains 15 residues. Written as DNA, the CDR3 is TGTGCCAGCAGTTTAGGGACAGGGGGGCGACAGCCCCAGCATTTT. This codes for CASSLGTGGRQPQHF.

The gene calls are TRBV7-8 and TRBJ1-1; 11 bases agree with TRBD1. This CDR3 spans 14 amino acids. The germline CDR1 and CDR2 sequences are SGHVS and FQNEAQ. V was clipped by 3 bases and J by 3 bases; unmatched bases: 0. For the CDR3, the DNA is TGTGCCAGCAGCTTGGGACAGGGGGACACTGAAGCTTTCTTT. Protein product: CASSLGQGDTEAFF.

The rearrangement joins TRBV29-1 to TRBJ2-1; possibly TRBD1 for D (6 bases). The CDR3 has 12 amino acids. V was trimmed by 6 bases and J by 7 bases, leaving 13 bases between them. Germline V lookup: CDR1 SQVTM, CDR2 ANQGSEA. CDR3 protein: CSVRGWENEQFF. The CDR3 DNA is TGCAGCGTGAGGGGGTGGGAAAATGAGCAGTTCTTC.

The J gene is TRBJ2-7, the V gene TRBV5-1, with TRBD1 identical over 8 bases. Trimming removed 0 bases from V and 5 bases from J; junction bases left unmatched: 4. This CDR3 is 14 amino acids long. Per the germline V gene, CDR1 is SGHRS and CDR2 is YFSETQ. CDR3: CASSLGQGFDEQYF. The CDR3 DNA reads as TGCGCCAGCAGCTTGGGACAGGGGTTTGACGAGCAGTACTTC.

The chain joins TRBV2 to TRBJ2-1, with 11 bases fitting TRBD2. From germline, CDR1 is SNHLY and CDR2 FYNNEI. This CDR3 has 16 amino acids. Trimming cost V 6 bases and J 1 base; bases outside gene matches: 5. The CDR3 nucleotides read TGTGCCAGCAGACAGGGACTAGCGGATTCCTACAATGAGCAGTTCTTC. As protein: CASRQGLADSYNEQFF.

This chain connects TRBV7-8 to TRBJ1-1; D might be TRBD1 (5 bases). The ends were cut back, 4 bases at V and 6 bases at J, with 15 bases in the middle. Germline V gene sequence: CDR1 SGHVS, CDR2 FQNEAQ. The CDR3 runs to 14 residues. The CDR3 region has the DNA TGTGCCAGCAGCTCTAATCAGGGTAGAGCTGAAGCTTTCTTT. Translated, it gives CASSSNQGRAEAFF.

A single count supports this clone. The chain couples TRBV11-3 to TRBJ2-5; possible D gene TRBD2, 5 bases. CDR3 length: 14 amino acids. V was pared by 5 bases and J by 5 bases, with 15 bases between. Germline V gives CDR1 SGHNT, CDR2 YENEEA. CDR3 amino acids: CASSDRWAGETQYF. The CDR3 DNA reads TGTGCCAGCAGCGACCGCTGGGCGGGCGAGACCCAGTACTTC. The full variable domain, its missing parts supplied by reference TRBV11-3 and TRBJ2-5, is EAGVVQSPRYKIIEKKQPVAFWCNPISGHNTLYWYLQNLGQGPELLIRYENEEAVDDSQLPKDRFSAERLKGVDSTLKIQPAELGDSAVYLCASSDRWAGETQYFGPGTRLLVL.

This clone appeared once. The chain uses TRBV18 and TRBJ1-1; the match to TRBD1 covers 8 bases. The germline CDR1 and CDR2 sequences are KGHSH and LQKENI. The V segment lost 2 bases and the J segment 5 bases; nucleotides outside the gene matches: 7. The length of the CDR3 is 15 residues. The DNA of the CDR3 is TGTGCCAGCTCACCAAAGACAGGGGAGGGGACTGAAGCTTTCTTT. This sequence encodes CASSPKTGEGTEAFF.

This clone has just a few counts. The rearrangement links TRBV5-6 to TRBJ2-7, with unresolved D. Germline lookup yields CDR1 SGHDT and CDR2 YYEEEE. The CDR3 is made up of 11 amino acids. The V end lost 3 bases, the J end lost 5 bases, and 6 bases lay between the germline ends. CDR3 amino acids: CASSSYNEQYF. The CDR3 coding sequence is TGTGCCAGCAGCTCGTATAACGAGCAGTACTTC.

The V call is TRBV27, the J call TRBJ2-1; 12 bases align to TRBD2. Germline CDR1 is MNHEY and CDR2 is SMNVEV (reference sequence). Trimming cost V 8 bases and J 2 bases; bases outside gene matches: 16. The CDR3 has 19 residues. The DNA of the CDR3 is TGTGCCAGCGTAAGGACTAGCGGGATTCTCCCACTGACCTACAATGAGCAGTTCTTC. Encoded protein: CASVRTSGILPLTYNEQFF.

The J gene is TRBJ2-2, the V gene TRBV4-1; 7 nucleotides agree with TRBD1. CDR3 size: 17 residues. Germline V gene lookup returns CDR1 MGHRA and CDR2 YSYEKL. V shed 3 bases and J 7 bases; nucleotides not matched to a gene: 14. CDR3 loop: CASSHPPGQGVSGELFF. The CDR3 nucleotides read TGCGCCAGCAGCCACCCCCCGGGGCAGGGGGTGAGCGGGGAGCTGTTTTTT.

This clone was seen repeatedly, ten times or more. This chain uses TRBV7-9 with TRBJ2-1; D is perhaps TRBD1 (6 bases). Trimming pared 5 bases from V and 2 bases from J, leaving 13 bases between. The CDR3 totals 15 residues. Germline V gene sequence: CDR1 SEHNR, CDR2 FQNEAQ (reference sequence). The CDR3 DNA sequence: TGTGCCAGCAGCGTCACAGGGTTCACCTACAATGAGCAGTTCTTC. This gives the protein CASSVTGFTYNEQFF.

This chain connects TRBV27 to TRBJ1-2; 7 positions match TRBD1. Looked up from germline, CDR1 is MNHEY and CDR2 is SMNVEV (reference sequence). Germline trimming cut 4 bases from V and 5 bases from J; bases unmatched to any gene: 16. CDR3 length equals 17 residues. For the CDR3, the DNA is TGTGCCAGCAGTTCGGGCCCGGAGGGGGCTTTTAGTTATGGCTACACCTTC. Translating gives CASSSGPEGAFSYGYTF.

This chain uses TRBV2 with TRBJ2-7; 9 bases are a match to TRBD1. This CDR3 is 14 amino acids long. With 6 bases clipped from V and 5 bases from J, the junction kept 8 bases outside the gene matches. Germline V gene sequence: CDR1 SNHLY, CDR2 FYNNEI. Here the CDR3 reads CASRRLGTGHEQYF. The CDR3 DNA reads TGTGCCAGCAGACGACTAGGGACAGGGCACGAGCAGTACTTC.

V is TRBV1 and J is TRBJ2-3; TRBD2 is the table's D call, not checked against the DNA. TRBV1 is listed as a pseudogene. The CDR3 is 20 amino acids. The CDR3 coding sequence is TGCACCAGCAGCCGATCGAATCTAGTACCTTTCGTCTTTAGCACAGATACGCAGTATTTT. This encodes CTSSRSNLVPFVFSTDTQYF.

The rearrangement uses TRBV7-3 and TRBJ1-1; TRBD1 agrees at 8 bases. The V gene end was trimmed by 2 bases and the J gene end by 1 base; junction bases not matched to a gene: 0. Germline CDR1 and CDR2: SGHTA and FQGTGA. The CDR3 runs to 14 residues. The CDR3 DNA reads TGTGCCAGCAGCTTAGGGACAGGGAACACTGAAGCTTTCTTT. It specifies CASSLGTGNTEAFF.

This sequence joins TRBV4-1 and TRBJ2-5; TRBD2 matches 7 bases. The CDR3 loop spans 16 amino acids. The germline CDR1 and CDR2 sequences are MGHRA and YSYEKL. V shed 0 bases, J shed 4 bases, and the junction held 8 bases outside the gene matches. CDR3 coding DNA: TGCGCCAGCAGCCAAGAACCCAGTGGGGGGGGAGAGACCCAGTACTTC. Translated: CASSQEPSGGGETQYF.

This clone was seen just once. V usage is TRBV2 and J usage is TRBJ1-1; D is perhaps TRBD1 (5 bases). The CDR3 length is 13 residues. Germline V CDR1 and CDR2: SNHLY, FYNNEI. V was cut by 11 bases and J by 8 bases, with 21 bases left in between. CDR3 sequence reads: CASVLDEGAEAFF. CDR3 bases: TGTGCCTCAGTGTTGGACGAAGGGGCCGAAGCTTTCTTT.

This clone has only a few counts. V and J are TRBV11-3 and TRBJ2-1; 10 bases are a match to TRBD2. Germline V gene data show CDR1 as SGHNT and CDR2 as YENEEA. V lost 4 bases to trimming and J lost 8 bases; unmatched junction nucleotides: 14. The length of the CDR3 is 17 residues. CDR3 DNA sequence: TGTGCCAGCAGCTCAACGCGACTAGCGGGTTGGGCCCATGAGCAGTTCTTC. Translating gives CASSSTRLAGWAHEQFF.